One sample yielded the 28 T cell receptor beta chains listed below, sequenced in a study of T cells in Graves' hyperthyroidism and ophthalmopathy. Amplification yielded TCR beta CDR3 regions, with RNA transcripts as the source. When the TCR CDR3 underwent first-round RT-PCR, the HTBI primer set was used. TCRdb itself ran the multiplex PCR reads through MiXCR, one entry per CDR3 protein. The sample has more than 300,000 distinct CDR3 sequences, around 15% seen once. Input material: blood. The receptor source for this set is a young woman with Graves' ophthalmopathy.

A few counts support this clonotype. The chain links TRBV14 to TRBJ2-5; the match to TRBD2 covers 10 bases. The trim removed 3 bases at V and 1 base at J, leaving 5 bases unmatched. The CDR3 has 16 residues. Germline values: CDR1 SGHDN, CDR2 FVKESK. Here the CDR3 reads CASSHASGGLQETQYF. The CDR3, as DNA: TGTGCCAGCAGCCATGCTAGCGGGGGACTCCAAGAGACCCAGTACTTC. Using reference TRBV14 and TRBJ2-5 for the parts outside the CDR3, the full variable domain is EAGVTQFPSHSVIEKGQTVTLRCDPISGHDNLYWYRRVMGKEIKFLLHFVKESKQDESGMPNNRFLAERTGGTYSTLKVQPAELEDSGVYFCASSHASGGLQETQYFGPGTRLLVL.

The V and J genes are TRBV2 and TRBJ1-2; 7 positions match TRBD1. This CDR3 region has 14 residues. The germline CDR1 and CDR2 sequences are SNHLY and FYNNEI. V dropped 6 bases and J dropped 5; count of bases not matched to a gene: 9. The CDR3 is CASRKTGLRYGYTF. CDR3 in DNA: TGTGCCAGCAGAAAGACAGGGTTACGATATGGCTACACCTTC.

About this clonotype itself: A much larger clonotype is one base distant, so this may be a read error. This chain connects TRBV6-1 to TRBJ2-1; 7 bases match TRBD1. The DNA end lines up better with TRBJ2-7; the J call may be wrong. The CDR3 is 13 amino acids. Germline CDR1 and CDR2: MNHNS and SASEGT. The chain's CDR3 is CANLDRVHNEQYF. The CDR3 DNA reads as TGTGCCAACTTAGACAGGGTCCACAATGAGCAGTACTTC.

This clonotype was counted many times. The chain employs TRBV3-1 and TRBJ1-6; D remains ambiguous. The CDR3 totals 19 residues. V lost 0 bases, J lost 1 base, and 16 bases lay in between. CDR1 is LGHDT and CDR2 is YNNKEL in the germline V gene (reference sequence). The CDR3 nucleotides are TGTGCCAGCAGCCAAGATAAGGCCAAGTCGGTTTCCTATAATTCACCCCTCCACTTT. Protein product: CASSQDKAKSVSYNSPLHF.

This clonotype was seen ten or more times. This sequence joins TRBV3-1 and TRBJ2-7, with D possibly TRBD1 on 6 matching bases. CDR1 LGHDT and CDR2 YNNKEL come from the germline V gene (reference sequence). Trimming pared 1 base from V and 5 bases from J, leaving 12 bases between. CDR3 size: 14 residues. Here the CDR3 DNA reads TGTGCCAGCAGCCAAGGTCTAACAGGGAACGAGCAGTACTTC. Protein sequence: CASSQGLTGNEQYF.

Many counts were recorded for this clonotype. The CDR3 loop is CASSLGQGKTEAFF. The CDR3 DNA sequence: TGCGCCAGCAGCTTGGGACAGGGTAAGACTGAAGCTTTCTTT. The chain recombines TRBV5-1 with TRBJ1-1; 7 bases are a match to TRBD1. The CDR3 extends over 14 amino acids. After removal of 0 bases from V and 5 bases from J, the junction contained 4 bases not matched to a gene. Germline CDR1 reads SGHRS; CDR2 reads YFSETQ.

This clonotype was seen repeatedly, ten times or more. The genes are TRBV20-1 and TRBJ2-3; 12 bases are a match to TRBD2. This CDR3 has 16 residues. Germline assignment: CDR1 DFQATT and CDR2 SNEGSKA (reference sequence). With 5 bases clipped from V and 0 bases from J, the junction kept 6 bases outside the gene matches. The CDR3 sequence: CSASTGLAGSTDTQYF. The CDR3 DNA sequence: TGCAGTGCTTCTACTGGACTAGCGGGGAGCACAGATACGCAGTATTTT.

Many counts were recorded for this clonotype. The chain links TRBV12-3 or TRBV12-4 to TRBJ1-4, with a possible D match to TRBD1 (6 bases). Trimming pared 5 bases from V and 4 bases from J, leaving 14 bases between. This CDR3 is 15 amino acids long. The CDR3 DNA reads TGTGCCAGCAGTCCCCTCGGGGGGCTTAATGAAAAACTGTTTTTT. Translating it yields CASSPLGGLNEKLFF.

This clonotype was seen repeatedly, ten times or more. This rearrangement joins TRBV3-1 to TRBJ1-2; no clear D. V lost 5 bases and J 2 bases, leaving 12 bases between the germline ends. Germline-derived CDR1 and CDR2 are LGHDT and YNNKEL (reference sequence). CDR3 length: 14 amino acids. The CDR3 nucleotides read TGTGCCAGCAGCAACGCCGGGGTCAACTATGGCTACACCTTC. Encoded protein: CASSNAGVNYGYTF.

This clonotype was seen a few times. The gene calls are TRBV18 and TRBJ2-5; D ambiguous. This CDR3 region has 12 residues. In germline, CDR1 is KGHSH, CDR2 LQKENI. V lost 2 bases, J lost 3 bases, and 4 bases lay in between. As DNA, the CDR3 is TGTGCCAGCTCACCAAACAAAGAGACCCAGTACTTC. Amino acid sequence: CASSPNKETQYF.

The V call is TRBV7-6, the J call TRBJ2-7, with D perhaps matching TRBD2 (6 bases). CDR1 is SGHVS and CDR2 is FNYEAQ in the germline V gene. This CDR3 contains 14 residues. Trimming left V 4 bases short and J 2 bases short, with 12 bases between. As DNA, the CDR3 is TGTGCCAGCAGCTGGAGGGGACTCCCCTACGAGCAGTACTTC. It yields the protein CASSWRGLPYEQYF.

V is TRBV18 and J is TRBJ2-3; the match to TRBD2 covers 9 bases. The trim removed 1 base at V and 2 bases at J, leaving 4 bases unmatched. CDR3 size: 16 residues. In germline, CDR1 is KGHSH, CDR2 LQKENI. This CDR3 reads CASSPLAGVITDTQYF. The CDR3 DNA reads as TGTGCCAGCTCACCACTAGCGGGGGTTATCACAGATACGCAGTATTTT. Combining the CDR3 with reference TRBV18 and TRBJ2-3 gives the whole variable domain NAGVMQNPRHLVRRRGQEARLRCSPMKGHSHVYWYRQLPEEGLKFMVYLQKENIIDESGMPKERFSAEFPKEGPSILRIQQVVRGDSAAYFCASSPLAGVITDTQYFGPGTRLTVL.

This clonotype was recorded at least ten times. The chain links TRBV6-5 to TRBJ1-1; 7 bases align to TRBD1. Germline V gene sequence: CDR1 MNHEY, CDR2 SVGAGI. V gave up 0 bases and J gave up 3 bases; unmatched junction bases: 4. This CDR3 spans 15 amino acids. CDR3 in DNA: TGTGCCAGCAGTTACTCGACAGGGAGGGACACTGAAGCTTTCTTT. Amino acids: CASSYSTGRDTEAFF.

This clonotype has more than one count but fewer than ten. The chain links TRBV13 to TRBJ2-4, with D perhaps TRBD1 (7 bases). V shed 6 bases and J shed 2 bases, with 17 bases lying between them. From germline, CDR1 is PRHDT and CDR2 FYEKMQ (reference sequence). The CDR3 covers 16 residues. CDR3 DNA sequence: TGTGCCAGCAGTTCCCAGGGGGGCCAGTCCAAAAACATTCAGTACTTC. Its translation is CASSSQGGQSKNIQYF.

This clonotype was counted a single time. This chain links TRBV12-3 or TRBV12-4 with TRBJ2-1; D remains ambiguous. V was cut by 11 bases and J by 1 base, with 30 bases left in between. The CDR3 has 19 amino acids. CDR3 protein: CAGTPTDGKSLSSYNEQFF. The CDR3 DNA reads TGTGCCGGCACACCCACAGACGGTAAAAGTTTAAGTTCCTACAATGAGCAGTTCTTC.

This clonotype was found a few times. J is TRBJ2-3 and V is TRBV15; 10 bases line up with TRBD1. V shed 9 bases and J 1 base; nucleotides not matched to a gene: 4. CDR1 LNHNV and CDR2 YYDKDF come from the germline V gene (reference sequence). The CDR3 sequence is 14 residues long. This CDR3 is CATSTGGRTDTQYF. The CDR3 DNA sequence: TGTGCCACATCGACAGGGGGCCGCACAGATACGCAGTATTTT.

This chain connects TRBV5-4 to TRBJ2-1; D is ambiguous. CDR1 SGHNT and CDR2 YYREEE come from the germline V gene (reference sequence). Trimming pared 4 bases from V and 3 bases from J, leaving 11 bases between. The CDR3 contains 14 residues. The CDR3 loop is CASSPDPGYNEQFF. The DNA for the CDR3 is TGTGCCAGCAGCCCCGACCCGGGCTACAATGAGCAGTTCTTC.

This clonotype was found many times. This chain links TRBV6-6 with TRBJ2-2; D is perhaps TRBD2 (6 bases). V was clipped by 1 base and J by 5 bases, with 11 bases between them. Germline loops: CDR1 MNHNY, CDR2 SVGAGI (reference sequence). The CDR3 is made up of 15 amino acids. The CDR3 is CASSYYGGETGELFF. CDR3 DNA: TGTGCCAGCAGTTACTACGGAGGGGAAACCGGGGAGCTGTTTTTT.

This clonotype was picked up many times. V and J are TRBV28 and TRBJ1-2, with D unclear. Trimming took off 7 bases at V and 4 bases at J, with 13 bases between the two ends. This CDR3 has 13 amino acids. CDR1 MDHEN and CDR2 SYDVKM come from the germline V gene. DNA of the CDR3: TGTGCCAGCACCAACTGGGCCAGCTATGGCTACACCTTC. Protein product: CASTNWASYGYTF.

This sequence joins TRBV9 and TRBJ2-1, with D possibly matching TRBD2 (6 bases). The CDR3 is 12 amino acids. Germline CDR1 is SGDLS and CDR2 is YYNGEE. V was trimmed by 7 bases and J by 7 bases, leaving 12 bases between them. This CDR3 reads CASGGSRNEQFF. CDR3 nucleotide sequence: TGTGCCAGCGGGGGGTCAAGGAATGAGCAGTTCTTC.

In this sample, this clonotype turned up many times. The chain recombines TRBV9 with TRBJ2-7, with 7 bases lining up with TRBD1. CDR1 and CDR2 from the germline V gene are SGDLS and YYNGEE. CDR3 length equals 15 residues. V trimming: 0 bases; J trimming: 4 bases; junction bases outside the gene matches: 7. The CDR3 is CASSVDPGQRYEQYF. The CDR3, as DNA: TGTGCCAGCAGCGTAGACCCGGGACAGCGGTACGAGCAGTACTTC.

At least ten counts were recorded for this clonotype. The DNA of the CDR3 is TGTGCCAGCAGTGAAAAAGGGGATCGGGTCGACGAGCAGTACTTC. It specifies CASSEKGDRVDEQYF. The chain links TRBV27 to TRBJ2-7, with D maybe TRBD1 (5 bases). V lost 5 bases to trimming and J lost 5 bases, with 19 bases between them. The CDR3 consists of 15 residues. CDR1 is MNHEY and CDR2 is SMNVEV in the germline V gene (reference sequence).

The sample holds a few counts of this clonotype. V usage is TRBV7-2 and J usage is TRBJ2-7; D might be TRBD1 (5 bases). Trimming left V 5 bases short and J 3 bases short, with 20 bases between. CDR3 length: 16 amino acids. The germline gives CDR1 SGHTA, CDR2 FQGNSA. CDR3 loop: CASSRQPRQKFYEQYF. The CDR3 nucleotides read TGTGCCAGCAGCCGGCAACCCCGACAGAAATTCTACGAGCAGTACTTC.

Notes on this clonotype: A much larger clone is a single base away; this may be a read error. This chain links TRBV20-1 with TRBJ1-4; D remains unclear. This CDR3 has 14 amino acids. The germline V gene has CDR1 DFQATT and CDR2 SNEGSKA (reference sequence). CDR3 sequence: CSARGRATYEKLFF. The CDR3 DNA reads TGCAGTGCTAGAGGCCGAGCAACTTATGAAAAACTGTTTTTT.

This clonotype showed up many times. V and J are TRBV7-2 and TRBJ1-5, with D perhaps matching TRBD1 (5 bases). CDR1 SGHTA and CDR2 FQGNSA come from the germline V gene. The CDR3 runs 16 residues. V lost 5 bases to trimming and J lost 2 bases, with 16 bases between them. The CDR3 coding sequence is TGTGCCAGCAGCACTCGGGGGGGTTTTCGCAATCAGCCCCAGCATTTT. Protein sequence: CASSTRGGFRNQPQHF.

This clonotype was seen ten or more times. The V and J genes are TRBV13 and TRBJ2-5, with 8 bases aligning to TRBD2. V dropped 4 bases and J dropped 4; count of bases not matched to a gene: 14. This CDR3 has 17 residues. Germline V CDR1 and CDR2: PRHDT, FYEKMQ (reference sequence). The CDR3 reads CASSSTGSGAPGETQYF. In nucleotides, the CDR3 is TGTGCCAGCAGCTCGACGGGTAGCGGGGCTCCGGGAGAGACCCAGTACTTC. The full variable domain, completed using reference TRBV13 and TRBJ2-5, is AAGVIQSPRHLIKEKRETATLKCYPIPRHDTVYWYQQGPGQDPQFLISFYEKMQSDKGSIPDRFSAQQFSDYHSELNMSSLELGDSALYFCASSSTGSGAPGETQYFGPGTRLLVL.

This clonotype was seen a handful of times. A much larger clone is a single base away; this may be a read error. Likely a read error: the CDR3 ends without its conserved phenylalanine or tryptophan. The chain uses TRBV11-3 and TRBJ1-5; tentative D call: TRBD1 (5 bases). V lost 5 bases and J 1 base, leaving 9 bases between the germline ends. This CDR3 is built from 14 residues. Germline V lookup: CDR1 SGHNT, CDR2 YENEEA. DNA of the CDR3: TGTGCCAGCAGCCCGGGACTCAGCAATCAGCCCCAGCATTTG. Protein sequence: CASSPGLSNQPQHL.

This clonotype occurred many times. The V and J genes are TRBV24-1 and TRBJ1-5; 7 bases line up with TRBD1. The V gene's germline CDR1 is KGHDR and CDR2 SFDVKD. The CDR3 covers 15 residues. The junction had 4 bases not matched to a gene; V was cut back by 4 bases and J by 2 bases. For the CDR3, the DNA is TGTGCCACCAGTGACACAGGACAGGGCAATCAGCCCCAGCATTTT. Translated, it gives CATSDTGQGNQPQHF.